Each of the 16 T cell receptor beta chains below was sequenced from the same sample in a study of preoperative IRX-2 immunotherapy in early breast cancer (dated by TCRdb to the late 2010s). What this sample's treatment or condition label stands for: preoperative locoregional IRX-2 cytokine immunotherapy. Library preparation was by the immunoSEQ multiplex PCR assay. Sourced from immuneACCESS, this table was stored by TCRdb with only in-frame sequences that have V and J called. A share of the clones is absent; for the studies checked, an unresolved V gene accounts for under half, and the remainder has no known explanation. A total of about 33,000 clones appear in this sample, nearly 90% of them only once. Around 1.6% of the sample goes to the ten largest clones. This material consisted of tumor tissue, taken after IRX-2 immunotherapy. The receptors derive from a human donor with breast cancer.

This chain uses TRBV7-4 with TRBJ2-2; TRBD2 aligns across 11 bases. Germline trimming cut 5 bases from V and 1 base from J; bases unmatched to any gene: 6. The CDR3 has 17 residues. The germline gives CDR1 SGHVT, CDR2 SQSDAQ. The CDR3: CASSGYGTSGNTGELFF. The CDR3 nucleotides read TGTGCCAGCAGCGGATACGGGACTAGCGGGAACACCGGGGAGCTGTTTTTT.

The chain employs TRBV6-4 and TRBJ2-7, with a tentative D call TRBD2 (5 bases). V dropped 6 bases and J dropped 1 base, with 16 bases sitting between them. The CDR3 is 15 amino acids. The germline V gene encodes CDR1 MRHNA and CDR2 SNTAGT. In DNA, the CDR3 is TGTGCCAGCAGCCACTCCCTCGAGGGATCCTACGAGCAGTACGTC. Its protein is CASSHSLEGSYEQYV.

This chain uses TRBV5-1 with TRBJ2-2, with D unclear. The V end lost 6 bases, the J end lost 0 bases, and 9 bases lay between the germline ends. The CDR3 has 14 residues. Per germline, CDR1 SGHRS and CDR2 YFSETQ. The CDR3 sequence: CASNVLANTGELFF. The CDR3 bases are TGCGCCAGCAATGTGCTAGCGAACACCGGGGAGCTGTTTTTT.

This chain connects TRBV7-1 to TRBJ1-2; D not certain. TRBV7-1 carries the ORF label, with uncertain function. This CDR3 is 13 amino acids long. V lost 5 bases to trimming and J lost 7 bases, with 14 bases between them. The CDR3: CASSQDHSAGYTF. The DNA for the CDR3 is TGTGCCAGCAGCCAAGATCATTCGGCTGGCTACACCTTC.

This chain connects TRBV11-3 to TRBJ1-1, with 7 bases fitting TRBD1. This CDR3 contains 14 residues. CDR1 and CDR2 from the germline V gene are SGHNT and YENEEA. The V and J ends lost 6 bases and 3 bases, in that order; junction bases with no gene match: 7. Written as DNA, the CDR3 is TGTGCCAGCAGATGGGGGCAGGGGGACACTGAAGCTTTCTTT. Amino acid sequence: CASRWGQGDTEAFF.

The chain employs TRBV11-3 and TRBJ1-4, with D perhaps matching TRBD1 (5 bases). The germline CDR1 and CDR2 sequences are SGHNT and YENEEA. This CDR3 comprises 17 residues. The germline V and J ends were trimmed by 5 bases and 0 bases, with 16 bases remaining between them. The CDR3 spells CASSPQAAGPTNEKLFF. The CDR3 region has the DNA TGTGCCAGCAGCCCCCAAGCGGCAGGGCCAACTAATGAAAAACTGTTTTTT. The complete variable domain, with remaining parts taken from reference TRBV11-3 and TRBJ1-4, reads EAGVVQSPRYKIIEKKQPVAFWCNPISGHNTLYWYLQNLGQGPELLIRYENEEAVDDSQLPKDRFSAERLKGVDSTLKIQPAELGDSAVYLCASSPQAAGPTNEKLFFGSGTQLSVL.

A word on this clone: At one end, the junction sequence differs from germline, possibly due to a read error. J is TRBJ1-1 and V is TRBV6-8; the D is unclear. CDR1 is MNHGY, CDR2 SAAAGT, per germline. This CDR3 region has 15 residues. CDR3 DNA: TGTGCCATCAGTGCGCCTCAGGACGGTAATAATGAAGCTTTCTTT. This sequence encodes CAISAPQDGNNEAFF.

The rearrangement uses TRBV10-1 and TRBJ1-1; D unresolved. V was shortened by 2 bases and J by 5 bases, with 12 bases between the two germline ends. Germline V gene lookup returns CDR1 WNHNN and CDR2 SYGVQD (reference sequence). This CDR3 has 14 residues. CDR3 region: CASSEGPSGTEAFF. The CDR3 nucleotides are TGCGCCAGCAGTGAGGGACCCAGTGGGACTGAAGCTTTCTTT.

V and J are TRBV6-8 and TRBJ1-1; a weak D match, TRBD1 (5 bases). The germline V and J ends were trimmed by 2 bases and 1 base, with 11 bases remaining between them. Germline CDR1 is MNHGY and CDR2 is SAAAGT. The CDR3 runs to 15 residues. CDR3 protein: CASSYGGHENTEAFF. The CDR3 DNA sequence: TGTGCCAGCAGTTACGGCGGACACGAGAACACTGAAGCTTTCTTT.

J is TRBJ2-3 and V is TRBV7-7, with D unresolved. CDR3 size: 15 residues. The germline V gene has CDR1 SSHAT and CDR2 FNYEAQ (reference sequence). The germline V and J ends were trimmed by 5 bases and 3 bases, with 15 bases remaining between them. CDR3 region: CASSNRKMETDTQYF. The CDR3 nucleotides read TGTGCCAGCAGCAATCGCAAAATGGAGACAGATACGCAGTATTTT.

V usage is TRBV18 and J usage is TRBJ2-1; a possible D gene is TRBD1 (6 bases). The germline V gene has CDR1 KGHSH and CDR2 LQKENI. With 1 base removed from V and 6 bases from J, the gap between germline ends came to 10 bases. The CDR3 totals 14 residues. Here the CDR3 reads CASSPRDKSNEQFF. Written as DNA, the CDR3 is TGTGCCAGCTCACCACGGGACAAAAGCAATGAGCAGTTCTTC.

The chain carries TRBV6-8 and TRBJ2-3, with a weak D call TRBD2 (6 bases). The V gene's germline CDR1 is MNHGY and CDR2 SAAAGT. Trimming cost V 5 bases and J 0 bases, with 12 bases left between them. The CDR3 is made up of 15 amino acids. In DNA, the CDR3 is TGTGCCAGCAGTGATTCGGAGGGAAGCACAGATACGCAGTATTTT. Translated: CASSDSEGSTDTQYF.

In this sample, this clone turned up a few times. V gene TRBV29-1 combines with J gene TRBJ2-4; 7 nucleotides align to TRBD1. The length of the CDR3 is 12 residues. Germline-derived CDR1 and CDR2 are SQVTM and ANQGSEA. The trim removed 7 bases at V and 9 bases at J, leaving 9 bases unmatched. The CDR3 DNA sequence: TGCAGCGGGGCCCGGGACAGAGGCATTCAGTACTTC. Translation gives CSGARDRGIQYF.

V usage is TRBV11-3 and J usage is TRBJ1-1, with 9 positions matching TRBD1. The CDR3 is 14 amino acids. The V and J ends lost 6 bases and 6 bases, in that order; junction bases with no gene match: 8. Per the germline V gene, CDR1 is SGHNT and CDR2 is YENEEA. CDR3 loop: CASRRRQGDPEAFF. The CDR3, as DNA: TGTGCCAGCAGGCGCCGACAGGGGGACCCTGAAGCTTTCTTT.

This clone was found once. The chain uses TRBV18 and TRBJ1-1; D not certain. In germline, CDR1 is KGHSH, CDR2 LQKENI. This CDR3 has 15 amino acids. V was pared by 0 bases and J by 0 bases, with 8 bases between. CDR3 residues: CASSPPGRMNTEAFF. The CDR3, as DNA: TGTGCCAGCTCACCACCGGGCAGAATGAACACTGAAGCTTTCTTT.

The gene calls are TRBV19 and TRBJ2-2; D is possibly TRBD1 (5 bases). Germline CDR1 reads LNHDA; CDR2 reads SQIVND (reference sequence). The CDR3 consists of 15 residues. V gave up 6 bases and J gave up 1 base, with 12 bases separating them. CDR3 DNA: TGTGCCAGTAGGAACGGAGACAGGAACACCGGGGAGCTGTTTTTT. Translated: CASRNGDRNTGELFF.